These T cell receptor beta chains were read from a single sample in a study of beta chain features in type 1 diabetes. Profiling relied on immunoSEQ multiplex PCR, and the TCRdb table lists in-frame clones only, not all of them. The table shows 200,000 to 300,000 clones, with 68% occurring only once. The source material was naive CD4+ T cells from blood. All receptors come from a man in his thirties or forties in good health. Each CDR3 is given with its conserved first and last residue. The order of the fields is D gene, J gene, V gene, clone size, CDR3 protein, CDR3 DNA. A D gene is named only where the DNA matches it firmly. Only part of the rows carry a size: once, few, many, or a class if the clone is expanded.

>.|TRBJ1-1|TRBV29-1|few
CSVEGTSTEAFF
TGCAGCGTTGAAGGCACGAGCACTGAAGCTTTCTTT
>TRBD2|TRBJ2-1|TRBV7-9|.
CASSPASGRADEQFF
TGTGCCAGCAGCCCAGCTAGCGGGAGGGCCGATGAGCAGTTCTTC
>TRBD2|TRBJ2-1|TRBV29-1|.
CSGGWTSGSNEQFF
TGCAGCGGTGGTTGGACTAGCGGGAGCAATGAGCAGTTCTTC
>TRBD1|TRBJ2-3|TRBV5-4|few
CASRRLTGAGADTQYF
TGTGCCAGCAGACGTCTGACAGGGGCAGGAGCAGATACGCAGTATTTT
>.|TRBJ1-5|TRBV30|once
CAWSLGVQPQHF
TGTGCCTGGAGTCTAGGGGTTCAGCCCCAGCATTTT
>.|TRBJ2-7|TRBV28|.
CASSPPGGAGPYEQYF
TGTGCCAGCAGTCCCCCGGGGGGCGCGGGGCCATACGAGCAGTACTTC
>.|TRBJ2-1|TRBV13|.
CASSIIQAHNEQFF
TGTGCCAGCAGCATTATACAGGCCCACAATGAGCAGTTCTTC
>.|TRBJ2-7|TRBV25-1|.
CASSEDWNSYEQYF
TGTGCCAGCAGTGAGGACTGGAACTCCTACGAGCAGTACTTC
>.|TRBJ2-5|TRBV7-2|.
CASSLVPSRQETQYF
TGTGCCAGCAGCTTAGTTCCCAGCAGGCAAGAGACCCAGTACTTC
>.|TRBJ2-1|TRBV30|.
CAWRLADAGEQFF
TGTGCCTGGAGGTTGGCCGATGCGGGTGAGCAGTTCTTC
>TRBD2|TRBJ2-1|TRBV7-2|.
CASSFWGGRGHNEQFF
TGTGCCAGCAGCTTTTGGGGCGGGAGGGGCCACAATGAGCAGTTCTTC
>TRBD2|TRBJ2-3|TRBV5-1|.
CASGLAGEDTQYF
TGCGCCAGCGGACTAGCGGGGGAAGATACGCAGTATTTT
>.|TRBJ1-5|TRBV30|.
CAWTGAGQPQHF
TGTGCCTGGACAGGGGCCGGTCAGCCCCAGCATTTT
>TRBD1|TRBJ2-3|TRBV18|.
CASSPTLTGTGASTDTQYF
TGTGCCAGCTCACCGACCCTTACCGGGACAGGCGCTAGCACAGATACGCAGTATTTT
>TRBD1|TRBJ1-1|TRBV29-1|.
CSTYRGFGTEAFF
TGCAGCACGTACAGGGGGTTCGGCACTGAAGCTTTCTTT
>TRBD1|TRBJ1-1|TRBV29-1|.
CSVDSTGGTEAFF
TGCAGCGTCGATTCGACAGGGGGCACTGAAGCTTTCTTT
>TRBD1|TRBJ1-1|TRBV30|.
CAWSYSRTGLNTEAFF
TGTGCCTGGAGCTACTCAAGGACAGGGCTGAACACTGAAGCTTTCTTT
>.|TRBJ2-4|TRBV7-2|.
CASSFGGLAKNIQYF
TGTGCCAGCAGCTTCGGAGGTCTAGCCAAAAACATTCAGTACTTC
>TRBD2|TRBJ2-3|TRBV6-5|.
CASSQTSGYTDTQYF
TGTGCCAGCAGTCAAACTAGCGGCTACACAGATACGCAGTATTTT
>.|TRBJ2-7|TRBV28|.
CASSPLYEQYF
TGTGCCAGCAGTCCGCTCTACGAGCAGTACTTC
>.|TRBJ2-6|TRBV11-2|.
CASSFSVANVLTF
TGTGCCAGCAGCTTCTCAGTGGCCAACGTCCTGACTTTC
>.|TRBJ2-3|TRBV7-6|.
CASSLGLGEDTQYF
TGTGCCAGCAGCTTAGGTCTCGGGGAGGATACGCAGTATTTT
>.|TRBJ1-2|TRBV6-5|once
CASSHTSGKGYGYTF
TGTGCCAGCAGTCACACCTCAGGGAAAGGCTATGGCTACACCTTC
>TRBD1|TRBJ1-2|TRBV29-1|few
CSVEDLKDRGYGYTF
TGCAGCGTTGAAGATCTGAAGGACAGGGGCTATGGCTACACCTTC
>.|TRBJ2-7|TRBV7-2|.
CASSLGPGFEQYF
TGTGCCAGCAGCTTAGGGCCCGGGTTCGAGCAGTACTTC
>TRBD1|TRBJ2-7|TRBV18|.
CASSWGQSSYEQYF
TGTGCCAGCTCATGGGGACAGAGCTCCTACGAGCAGTACTTC
>.|TRBJ1-1|TRBV30|few
CAWNGIEAFF
TGTGCCTGGAACGGGATTGAAGCTTTCTTT
>.|TRBJ2-3|TRBV29-1|few
CSVEVSTSDTQYF
TGCAGCGTTGAAGTCTCTACTTCGGATACGCAGTATTTT
>.|TRBJ2-1|TRBV5-1|.
CASSLTGTGMHEQFF
TGCGCCAGCAGCTTGACCGGGACTGGTATGCATGAGCAGTTCTTC
>.|TRBJ2-2|TRBV29-1|few
CSVADGRELFF
TGCAGCGTTGCAGACGGTCGGGAGCTGTTTTTT
>.|TRBJ2-5|TRBV5-1|.
CASSFATGVEGTQYF
TGCGCCAGCAGCTTCGCCACAGGAGTTGAGGGGACCCAGTACTTC
>TRBD2|TRBJ2-3|TRBV13|.
CASSLSGRAGDTQYF
TGTGCCAGCAGCTTAAGCGGGAGGGCAGGGGATACGCAGTATTTT
>.|TRBJ2-2|TRBV9|.
CASSVVGTYTGELFF
TGTGCCAGCAGCGTAGTGGGGACTTACACCGGGGAGCTGTTTTTT
>.|TRBJ2-3|TRBV30|.
CAWSVGHTDTQYF
TGTGCCTGGAGTGTAGGACACACAGATACGCAGTATTTT
>TRBD2|TRBJ2-3|TRBV28|.
CASSFQGLAGKDTQYF
TGTGCCAGCAGTTTCCAGGGACTAGCGGGAAAGGATACGCAGTATTTT
>.|TRBJ2-5|TRBV9|.
CASSDAGAKETQYF
TGTGCCAGCAGCGACGCCGGGGCTAAAGAGACCCAGTACTTC
>TRBD2|TRBJ2-3|TRBV11-3|.
CASSPAGRTDTQYF
TGTGCCAGCAGCCCAGCGGGGAGAACAGATACGCAGTATTTT
>TRBD2|TRBJ2-7|TRBV30|few
CAWSAYSGLAGGNGQYF
TGTGCCTGGAGTGCCTATAGCGGACTAGCGGGGGGAAACGGGCAGTACTTC
>.|TRBJ2-5|TRBV9|once
CASSVAGTIRETQYF
TGTGCCAGCAGCGTAGCCGGGACGATAAGGGAGACCCAGTACTTC
>.|TRBJ2-3|TRBV7-2|.
CASSTGLNTDTQYF
TGTGCCAGCAGTACCGGACTAAACACAGATACGCAGTATTTT
>.|TRBJ2-5|TRBV7-2|.
CASSAARWDTEGIETQYF
TGTGCCAGCAGCGCCGCCCGTTGGGACACTGAGGGGATAGAGACCCAGTACTTC
>TRBD2|TRBJ2-3|TRBV6-5|.
CASSYQTSGPVDTQYF
TGTGCCAGCAGTTACCAGACTAGCGGCCCCGTGGATACGCAGTATTTT
>TRBD1|TRBJ2-1|TRBV7-9|.
CASSFDRDHEQFF
TGTGCCAGCAGCTTCGACAGGGACCATGAGCAGTTCTTC